This T cell receptor (beta chain) was recovered during a study of blood T cells in healthy people across ages. On the study more broadly: About one barcoded beta molecule per two T cells came from capture by template switching. The study, taken as a whole, reports: Expanded clonotype changes were possibly confounded by unknown donor CMV status. Higher diversity and more naive CD4+ cells were features of long-lived donors, compared to aged donors.

In the case of this clonotype: Its matching antigen is unknown.

Using a J-beta primer mix together with a sample-barcoded 5' primer, a second PCR was run for roughly 6 to 12 cycles. Researchers report that a template-switch adaptor with 12 random nucleotides tagged each cDNA molecule. TCRdb called the 5' RACE reads again in MiXCR, with one record for every CDR3 protein. This table holds about 800,000 distinct CDR3 sequences, approximately 25% found once. Trimming cost V 0 bases and J 4 bases, with 13 bases left between them. Germline values: CDR1 MGHRA, CDR2 YSYEKL. This CDR3 is 15 amino acids long. A further study also used this sample, focusing on T cells of mothers and their children.

The clonotype was recovered from a boy under 18 in good health. Sequencing was done on a sample of blood. The chain recombines TRBV4-1 with TRBJ2-7; no clear D gene. CDR3 sequence reads: CASSQDRQNAYEQYF. In nucleotides, the CDR3 is TGCGCCAGCAGCCAAGATCGTCAGAACGCGTACGAGCAGTACTTC.